The T cell receptor beta chain under discussion was sequenced for a study of early T cells in non-severe SARS-CoV-2 infection. Whole-study results and caveats: Sequences matched to VDJdb favored anti-spike CD8 responses, while private and CD4 specificities were missed.

V was pared by 8 bases and J by 2 bases, with 3 bases of the junction left unmatched. The CDR3 has 14 residues. Germline V CDR1 and CDR2: SGHDN, FVKESK. This clonotype was seen ten or more times. Its antigen is not identified. Molecules of cDNA were individually given unique molecular identifiers that were attached to them. TCRdb re-analysed the 5' RACE reads in MiXCR, keeping a single row per CDR3 protein. The sample has tens of thousands of distinct CDR3 sequences; roughly 10% are singletons. Sequenced: whole blood. The chain joins TRBV14 to TRBJ2-6, with 7 positions matching TRBD2. The clonotype comes from an adult who was a healthcare worker with PCR-confirmed SARS-CoV-2 infection or an uninfected control (not recorded which). CDR3 sequence: CASPAGAGANVLTF. DNA for the CDR3: TGTGCCAGCCCCGCGGGGGCTGGGGCCAACGTCCTGACTTTC.